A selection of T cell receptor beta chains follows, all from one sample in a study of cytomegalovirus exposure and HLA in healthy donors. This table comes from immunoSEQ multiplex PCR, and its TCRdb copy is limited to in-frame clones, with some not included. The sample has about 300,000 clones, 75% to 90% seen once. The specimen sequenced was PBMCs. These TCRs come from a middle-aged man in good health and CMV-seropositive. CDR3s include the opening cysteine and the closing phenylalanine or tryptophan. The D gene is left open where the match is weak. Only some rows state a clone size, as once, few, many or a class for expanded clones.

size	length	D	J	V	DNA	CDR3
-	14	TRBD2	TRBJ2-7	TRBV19	TGTGCCAGTAGCATCGCGGGAGGGAGCTACGAGCAGTACTTC	CASSIAGGSYEQYF
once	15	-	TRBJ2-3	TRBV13	TGTGCCAGCAGCTTGATGAGGGCCGGCACAGATACGCAGTATTTT	CASSLMRAGTDTQYF
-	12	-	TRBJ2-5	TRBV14	TGTGCCAGCAGCCAAGAGTTGGAGACCCAGCACTTC	CASSQELETQHF
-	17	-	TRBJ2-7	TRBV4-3	TGCGCCAGCAGCCAAGAAGTTCCAGGCTATTCCTCCTACGAGCAGTACTTC	CASSQEVPGYSSYEQYF
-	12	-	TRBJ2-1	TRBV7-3	TGTGCCAGCAGCTCTCAGGGTAATGAGCAGTTCTTC	CASSSQGNEQFF
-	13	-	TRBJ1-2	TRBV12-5	TGTGCTTCAAGTCGGGGGGGGATCGGTGGCTACACCTTC	CASSRGGIGGYTF
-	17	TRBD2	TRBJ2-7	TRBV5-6	TGTGCCAGCAGCATACTCTCGGCCAGCGGGAGTCCCAACGAGCAGTACTTC	CASSILSASGSPNEQYF
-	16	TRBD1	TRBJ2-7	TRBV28	TGTGCCAGCAGCTTACGTTCTAGGACAGGGGTGCTTGGGCAGTACTTC	CASSLRSRTGVLGQYF
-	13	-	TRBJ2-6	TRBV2	TGTGCCAGCAGGACCGGGAGAACCAACGTCCTGACTTTC	CASRTGRTNVLTF
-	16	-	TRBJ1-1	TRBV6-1	TGTGCCAGCAGTGAAATCCAGGCGAGATTGAACACTGAAGCTTTCTTT	CASSEIQARLNTEAFF
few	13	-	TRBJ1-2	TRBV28	TGTGCCACGTACACGCGACATGCCTATGGCTACACCTTC	CATYTRHAYGYTF
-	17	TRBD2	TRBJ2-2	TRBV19	TGTGCCAGTAGTATCAGGACTAGCGGGAGGGCCCACGGGGAGCTGTTTTTT	CASSIRTSGRAHGELFF
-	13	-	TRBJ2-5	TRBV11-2	TGTGCCAGCAGCTTCGACGGACTAGAGACCCAGTACTTC	CASSFDGLETQYF
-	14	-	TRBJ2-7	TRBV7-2	TGTGCCAGCAGCTTAGTTCTAGGTCGGGACGAGCAGTACTTC	CASSLVLGRDEQYF
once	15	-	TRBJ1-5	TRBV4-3	TGCGCCAGCAGCCAAGATTACCAGAGCAATCAGCCCCAGCATTTT	CASSQDYQSNQPQHF
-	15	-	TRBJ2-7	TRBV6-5	TGTGCCAGCAGTTACAGCCAGGCTAACTCCTACGAGCAGTACTTC	CASSYSQANSYEQYF
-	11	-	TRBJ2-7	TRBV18	TGTGCCAGCTCACGTCGGGACGAGCAGTACTTC	CASSRRDEQYF
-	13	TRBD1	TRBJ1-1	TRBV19	TGTGCCAGTTACAGGGGAGGAAACACTGAAGCTTTCTTT	CASYRGGNTEAFF
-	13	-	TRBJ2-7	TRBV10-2	TGCGCCAGCAGCGGAGGTGTGGAGGACGAGCAGTACTTC	CASSGGVEDEQYF
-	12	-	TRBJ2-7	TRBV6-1	TGTGCCAGCAGGTGGACAGTGTACGAGCAGTACTTC	CASRWTVYEQYF
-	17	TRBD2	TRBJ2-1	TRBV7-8	TGTGCCAGCAGCAGGCGGGATGCGGGAGACACCTACAATGAGCAGTTCTTC	CASSRRDAGDTYNEQFF
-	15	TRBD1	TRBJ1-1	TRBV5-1	TGCGCCAGCAGGAAACAAGGGGGCGGGAACACTGAAGCTTTCTTT	CASRKQGGGNTEAFF
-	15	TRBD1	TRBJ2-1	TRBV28	TGTGCCAGCCTCGGTACGGGACAGCAATACAATGAGCAGTTCTTC	CASLGTGQQYNEQFF
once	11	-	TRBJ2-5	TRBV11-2	TGTGCCAGCAGCTTATTTGGGCGCCAGTACTTC	CASSLFGRQYF
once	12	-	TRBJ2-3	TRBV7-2	TGTGCCAGCAGCTTCCTCACAGATACGCAGTATTTT	CASSFLTDTQYF
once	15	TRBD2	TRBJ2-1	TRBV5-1	TGCGCCAGCACCCGAGCGGGAGCCGCTAGCAATGAGCAGTTCTTC	CASTRAGAASNEQFF
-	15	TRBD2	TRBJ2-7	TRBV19	TGTGCCAGTAGTATGATTAGCGGGAGGCCCTACGAGCAGTACTTC	CASSMISGRPYEQYF
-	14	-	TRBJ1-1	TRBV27	TGTGCCAGCAGTGGGGGACTTGGGGACACTGAAGCTTTCTTT	CASSGGLGDTEAFF
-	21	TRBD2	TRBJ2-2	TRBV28	TGTGCCAGCAGACAGCGAGGTGGCGGGACTAGCGGGCTCATGAACACCGGGGAGCTGTTTTTT	CASRQRGGGTSGLMNTGELFF
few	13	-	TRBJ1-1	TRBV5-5	TGTGCCAGCAGCTTGGACCCTATCACTGAAGCTTTCTTT	CASSLDPITEAFF
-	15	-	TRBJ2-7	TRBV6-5	TGTGCCAGCAGTGGTGAGGGGGGAGGGCCATACGAGCAGTACTTC	CASSGEGGGPYEQYF
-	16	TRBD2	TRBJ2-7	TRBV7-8	TGTGCCAGCAGTCTAGCTCTCCTAGCGGGAGGTTACGAGCAGTACTTC	CASSLALLAGGYEQYF
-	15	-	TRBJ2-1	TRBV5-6	TGTGCCAGCAGCTCGTGGGAGAGCTCCTACAATGAGCAGTTCTTC	CASSSWESSYNEQFF
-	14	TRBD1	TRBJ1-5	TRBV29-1	TGCAGCGCCCAAGGACAGGGTGGGACTCAGCCCCAGCATTTT	CSAQGQGGTQPQHF
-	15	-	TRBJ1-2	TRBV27	TGTGCCAGCAGTTTATCGCGGGGGGCAGGGTATGGCTACACCTTC	CASSLSRGAGYGYTF
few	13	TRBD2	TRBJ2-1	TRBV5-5	TGTGCCAGCAGTCCCACTAGCGGAGGACGGCAGTTCTTC	CASSPTSGGRQFF
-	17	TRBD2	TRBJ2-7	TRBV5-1	TGCGCCAGCAGCTTGGATCCGAGACTAGCGGGAACCTACGAGCAGTACTTC	CASSLDPRLAGTYEQYF
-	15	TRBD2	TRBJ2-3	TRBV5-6	TGTGCCAGCAGCTTGGAGCGGGAGGGCCGCGGTACGCAGTATTTT	CASSLEREGRGTQYF
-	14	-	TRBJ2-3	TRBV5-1	TGCGCCAGCAGCTTGGGGGGGCCCACAGATACGCAGTATTTT	CASSLGGPTDTQYF
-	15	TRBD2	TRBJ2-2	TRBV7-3	TGTGCCAGCAGCGCTCGGGGGGGCAACACCGGGGAGCTGTTTTTT	CASSARGGNTGELFF
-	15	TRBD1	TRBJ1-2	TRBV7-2	TGTGCCAGCAGCTTAGTGGACAGGGGGCTGGGTGGCTACACCTTC	CASSLVDRGLGGYTF
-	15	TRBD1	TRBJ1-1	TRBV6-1	TGTGCCAGCAGTGTGAGCAGGGGGGCAAACACTGAAGCTTTCTTT	CASSVSRGANTEAFF